Below, 3 T cell receptor beta chains from the same sample are listed, as sequenced in a study of vaccination and CD4 T cells after COVID-19. Cultured CD4+ T cell DNA was sequenced using the Oncomine TCR Beta short-read assay. From the PCR reads, TCRdb called clonotypes with MiXCR, one entry per CDR3 protein. This table holds 20,000 to 30,000 distinct CDR3 sequences, around 65% found once. Treatment indicated: approximately 9-day PBMC culture with coronavirus spike peptide pools or control peptides (ViraFEST assay). No antigen has been assigned to these receptors. The sequenced sample consisted of CD4+ T cells from blood, cultured in vitro. The receptors derive from a human donor who had recovered from COVID-19.

The rearrangement links TRBV7-9 to TRBJ1-6; 7 bases line up with TRBD1. The germline CDR1 and CDR2 sequences are SEHNR and FQNEAQ (reference sequence). The CDR3 consists of 15 residues. V was pared by 4 bases and J by 14 bases, with 14 bases of the junction left unmatched. CDR3 coding DNA: TGTGCCAGCAGCTCCGGAGGGACAGAGCCCCGAACCCTCCACTTT. It encodes CASSSGGTEPRTLHF.

This clonotype was observed once. V gene TRBV7-2 combines with J gene TRBJ2-7; D might be TRBD1 (5 bases). The CDR3 runs 14 residues. Germline loops: CDR1 SGHTA, CDR2 FQGNSA. V lost 4 bases to trimming and J lost 3 bases, with 13 bases between them. CDR3 DNA sequence: TGTGCCAGCAGCTGGGGCAGGGCCAACTACGAGCAGTACTTC. Residues: CASSWGRANYEQYF.

This chain connects TRBV27 to TRBJ2-7; 9 nucleotides match TRBD2. CDR3 length: 15 amino acids. CDR1 is MNHEY and CDR2 is SMNVEV in the germline V gene (reference sequence). V trimming: 5 bases; J trimming: 3 bases; junction bases outside the gene matches: 8. The CDR3 protein is CASSTPSGADYEQYF. The CDR3 DNA reads TGTGCCAGCAGTACCCCTAGCGGGGCCGACTACGAGCAGTACTTC.